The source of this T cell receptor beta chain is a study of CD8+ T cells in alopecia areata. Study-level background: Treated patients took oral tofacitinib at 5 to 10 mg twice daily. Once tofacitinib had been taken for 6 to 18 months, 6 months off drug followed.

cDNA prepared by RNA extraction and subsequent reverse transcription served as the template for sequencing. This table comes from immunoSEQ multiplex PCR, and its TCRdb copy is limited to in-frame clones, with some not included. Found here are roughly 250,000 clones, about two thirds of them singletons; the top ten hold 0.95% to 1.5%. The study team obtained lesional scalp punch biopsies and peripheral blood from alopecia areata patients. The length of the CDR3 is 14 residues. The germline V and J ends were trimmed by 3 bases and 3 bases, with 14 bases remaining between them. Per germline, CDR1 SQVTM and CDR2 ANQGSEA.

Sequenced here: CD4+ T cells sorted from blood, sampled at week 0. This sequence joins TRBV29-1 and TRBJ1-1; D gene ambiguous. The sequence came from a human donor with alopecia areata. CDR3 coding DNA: TGCAGCGTTGATTTATGGAGAGGTGACACTGAAGCTTTCTTT. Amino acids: CSVDLWRGDTEAFF. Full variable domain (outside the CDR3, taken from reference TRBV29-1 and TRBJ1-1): SAVISQKPSRDICQRGTSLTIQCQVDSQVTMMFWYRQQPGQSLTLIATANQGSEATYESGFVIDKFPISRPNLTFSTLTVSNMSPEDSSIYLCSVDLWRGDTEAFFGQGTRLTVV.